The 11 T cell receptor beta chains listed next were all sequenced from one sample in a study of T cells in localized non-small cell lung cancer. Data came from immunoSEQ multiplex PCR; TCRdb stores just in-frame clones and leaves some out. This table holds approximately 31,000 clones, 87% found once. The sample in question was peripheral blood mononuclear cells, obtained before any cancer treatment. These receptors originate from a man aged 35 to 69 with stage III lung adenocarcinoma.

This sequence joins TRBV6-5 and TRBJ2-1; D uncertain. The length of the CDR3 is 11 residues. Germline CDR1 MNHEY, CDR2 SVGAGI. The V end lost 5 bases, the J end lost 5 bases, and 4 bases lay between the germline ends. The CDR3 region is CASSTNNEQFF. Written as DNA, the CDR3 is TGTGCCAGCAGTACAAACAATGAGCAGTTCTTC.

This CDR3 is CASSPRQVSYEQYF. CDR3 coding DNA: TGTGCCAGTAGCCCCCGACAGGTCTCCTACGAGCAGTACTTC. The V and J genes are TRBV19 and TRBJ2-7, with D possibly matching TRBD1 (6 bases). The CDR3 has 14 amino acids. Per germline, CDR1 LNHDA and CDR2 SQIVND (reference sequence). Trimming took 6 bases from V and 0 from J, leaving 12 bases between them.

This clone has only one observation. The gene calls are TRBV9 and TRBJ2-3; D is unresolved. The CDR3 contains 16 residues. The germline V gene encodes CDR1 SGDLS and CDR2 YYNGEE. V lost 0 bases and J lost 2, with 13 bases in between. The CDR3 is CASSVGSLGSTDTQYF. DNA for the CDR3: TGTGCCAGCAGCGTAGGTTCTCTGGGATCCACAGATACGCAGTATTTT.

Here the CDR3 DNA reads TGTGCCAGCAGCCTGATCAGGGGTAGCAATCAGCCCCAGCATTTT. Translating it yields CASSLIRGSNQPQHF. This chain uses TRBV7-2 with TRBJ1-5, with a weak D call TRBD1 (6 bases). CDR1 and CDR2 from the germline V gene are SGHTA and FQGNSA. The V and J ends lost 5 bases and 0 bases respectively, with 11 bases between them. The CDR3 spans 15 residues.

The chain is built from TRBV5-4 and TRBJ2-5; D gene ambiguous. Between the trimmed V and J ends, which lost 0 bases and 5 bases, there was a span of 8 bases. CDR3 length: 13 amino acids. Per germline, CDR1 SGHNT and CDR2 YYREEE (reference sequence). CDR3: CASSLDSRETQYF. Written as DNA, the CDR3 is TGTGCCAGCAGCTTGGATTCACGGGAGACCCAGTACTTC.

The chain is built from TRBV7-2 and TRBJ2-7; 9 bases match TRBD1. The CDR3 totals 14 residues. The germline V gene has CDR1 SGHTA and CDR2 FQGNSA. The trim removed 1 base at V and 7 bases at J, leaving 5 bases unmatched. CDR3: CASSLDRDRAEQYF. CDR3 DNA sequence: TGTGCCAGCAGCTTAGATCGGGACAGGGCTGAGCAGTACTTC.

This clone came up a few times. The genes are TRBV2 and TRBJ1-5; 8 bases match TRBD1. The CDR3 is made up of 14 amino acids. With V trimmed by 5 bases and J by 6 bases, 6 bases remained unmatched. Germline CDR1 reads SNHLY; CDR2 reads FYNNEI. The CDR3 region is CASSRQGTPQPQHF. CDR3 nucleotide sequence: TGTGCCAGCAGTAGACAGGGGACTCCTCAGCCCCAGCATTTT. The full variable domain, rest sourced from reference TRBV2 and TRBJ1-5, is EPEVTQTPSHQVTQMGQEVILRCVPISNHLYFYWYRQILGQKVEFLVSFYNNEISEKSEIFDDQFSVERPDGSNFTLKIRSTKLEDSAMYFCASSRQGTPQPQHFGDGTRLSIL.

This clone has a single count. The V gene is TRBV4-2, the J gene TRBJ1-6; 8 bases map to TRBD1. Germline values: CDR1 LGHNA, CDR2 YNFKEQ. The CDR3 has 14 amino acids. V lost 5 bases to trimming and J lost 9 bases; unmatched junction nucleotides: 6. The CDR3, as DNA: TGTGCCAGCAGCACAACAGACAGGGGTTCACCCCTCCACTTT. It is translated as CASSTTDRGSPLHF.

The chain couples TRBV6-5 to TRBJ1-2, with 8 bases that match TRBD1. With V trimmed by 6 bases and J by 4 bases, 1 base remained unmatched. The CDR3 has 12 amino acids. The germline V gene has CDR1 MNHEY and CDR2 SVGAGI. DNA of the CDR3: TGTGCCAGCAGAACAGGGGGCTATGGCTACACCTTC. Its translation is CASRTGGYGYTF.

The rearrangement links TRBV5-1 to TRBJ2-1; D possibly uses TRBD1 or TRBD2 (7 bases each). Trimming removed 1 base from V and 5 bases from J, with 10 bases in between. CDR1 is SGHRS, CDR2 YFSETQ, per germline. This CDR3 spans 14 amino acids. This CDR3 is CASSLQGGNNEQFF. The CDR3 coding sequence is TGCGCCAGCAGCTTGCAGGGGGGGAACAATGAGCAGTTCTTC.

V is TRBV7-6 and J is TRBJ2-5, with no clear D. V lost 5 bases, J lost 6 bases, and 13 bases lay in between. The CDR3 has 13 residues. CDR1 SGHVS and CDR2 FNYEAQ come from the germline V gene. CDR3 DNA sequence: TGTGCCAGCAGCCGGTCGGCCTACCAGACCCAGTACTTC. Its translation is CASSRSAYQTQYF.